This entry concerns a single T cell receptor (beta chain). Its antigen is unidentified. This record comes from a study of cytomegalovirus exposure and HLA in healthy donors. TCRdb's table, derived via immunoSEQ multiplex PCR, lists solely in-frame clones and lacks some. The sample includes 150,000 or so clones, roughly 86% of them seen just once. Per the germline V gene, CDR1 is SGHTA and CDR2 is FQGTGA. CDR3 length equals 14 residues. Trimming cost V 5 bases and J 1 base, with 10 bases left between them. Study conclusions and caveats: Among TCR sequences, most were rare, though some public TCRs appeared in many donors. Among TCR beta chains, those listed as cytomegalovirus-associated numbered about 160. First-cohort TCR clusters tended to co-occur in the 90 to 150 validation repertoires, a later analysis found.

The rearrangement links TRBV7-3 to TRBJ2-3; the D is unclear. The source of this sequence is a man aged 18 to 35 in good health and CMV-seropositive. The specimen sequenced was PBMCs. CDR3 coding DNA: TGTGCCAGCAGCGTTAGTGATGGCACAGATACGCAGTATTTT. Translation: CASSVSDGTDTQYF.